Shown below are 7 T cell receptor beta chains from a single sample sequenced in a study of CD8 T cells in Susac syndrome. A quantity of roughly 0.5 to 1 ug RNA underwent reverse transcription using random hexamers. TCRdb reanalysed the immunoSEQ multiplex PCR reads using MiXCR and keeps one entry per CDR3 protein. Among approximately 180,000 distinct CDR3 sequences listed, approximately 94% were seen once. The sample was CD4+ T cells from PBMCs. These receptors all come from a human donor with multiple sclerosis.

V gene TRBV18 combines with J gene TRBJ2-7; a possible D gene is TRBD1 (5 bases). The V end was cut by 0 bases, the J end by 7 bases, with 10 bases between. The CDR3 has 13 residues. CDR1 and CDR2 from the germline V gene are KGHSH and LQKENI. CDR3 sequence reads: CASSPPGQAEQYF. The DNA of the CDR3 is TGTGCCAGCTCACCACCGGGGCAGGCTGAGCAGTACTTC.

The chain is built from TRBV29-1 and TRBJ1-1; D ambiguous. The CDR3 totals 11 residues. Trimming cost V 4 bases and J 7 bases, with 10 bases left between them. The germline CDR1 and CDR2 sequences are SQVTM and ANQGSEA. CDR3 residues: CSVVREIEAFF. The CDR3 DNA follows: TGCAGCGTTGTAAGGGAGATTGAAGCTTTCTTT.

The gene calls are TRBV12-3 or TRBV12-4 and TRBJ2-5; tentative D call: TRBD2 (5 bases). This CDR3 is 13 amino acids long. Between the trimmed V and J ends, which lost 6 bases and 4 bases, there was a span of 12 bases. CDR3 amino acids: CASRSVRGETQYF. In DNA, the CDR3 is TGTGCCAGCAGAAGCGTACGGGGAGAGACCCAGTACTTC.

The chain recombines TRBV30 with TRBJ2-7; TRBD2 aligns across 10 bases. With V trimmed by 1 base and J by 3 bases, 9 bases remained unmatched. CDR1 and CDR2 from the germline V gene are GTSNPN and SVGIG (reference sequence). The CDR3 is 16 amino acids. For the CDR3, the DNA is TGTGCCTGGAGTGGTAAGCGGGGGGGCCTAATCTACGAGCAGTACTTC. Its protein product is CAWSGKRGGLIYEQYF.

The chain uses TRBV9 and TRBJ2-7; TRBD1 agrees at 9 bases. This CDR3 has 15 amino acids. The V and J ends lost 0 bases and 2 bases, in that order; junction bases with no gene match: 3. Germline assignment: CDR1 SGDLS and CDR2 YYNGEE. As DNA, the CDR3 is TGTGCCAGCAGCGTAGGACAGGGGGTTCCCTACGAGCAGTACTTC. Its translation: CASSVGQGVPYEQYF.

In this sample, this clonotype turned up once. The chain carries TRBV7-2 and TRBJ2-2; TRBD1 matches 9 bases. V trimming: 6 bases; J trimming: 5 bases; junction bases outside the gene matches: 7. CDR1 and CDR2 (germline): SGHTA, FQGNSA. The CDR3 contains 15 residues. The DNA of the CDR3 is TGTGCCAGCAGAACACAGGGGGCGGTAACCGGGGAGCTGTTTTTT. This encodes CASRTQGAVTGELFF.

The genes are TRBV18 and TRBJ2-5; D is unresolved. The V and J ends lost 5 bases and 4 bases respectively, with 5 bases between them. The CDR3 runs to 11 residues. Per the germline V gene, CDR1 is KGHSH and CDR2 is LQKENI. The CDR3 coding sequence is TGTGCCAGCTCAGAGGCAGAGACCCAGTACTTC. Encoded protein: CASSEAETQYF.